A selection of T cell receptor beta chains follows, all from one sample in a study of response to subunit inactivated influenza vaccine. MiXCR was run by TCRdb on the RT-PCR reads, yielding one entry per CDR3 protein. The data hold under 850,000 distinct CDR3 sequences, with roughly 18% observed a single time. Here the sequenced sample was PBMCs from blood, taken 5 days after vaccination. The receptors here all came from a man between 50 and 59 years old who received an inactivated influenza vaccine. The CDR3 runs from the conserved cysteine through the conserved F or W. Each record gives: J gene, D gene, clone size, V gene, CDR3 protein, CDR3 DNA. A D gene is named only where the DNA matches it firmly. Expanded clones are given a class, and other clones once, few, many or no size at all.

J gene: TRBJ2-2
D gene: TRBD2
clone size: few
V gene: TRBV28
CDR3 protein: CASSTSFIGTSGSFRELFF
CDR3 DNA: TGTGCCAGCAGTACCAGCTTTATTGGGACTAGCGGGAGTTTTCGGGAGCTGTTTTTT

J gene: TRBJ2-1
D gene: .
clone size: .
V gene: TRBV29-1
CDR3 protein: CSLRERPNEQFF
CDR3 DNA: TGCAGCCTCCGGGAAAGACCCAATGAGCAGTTCTTC

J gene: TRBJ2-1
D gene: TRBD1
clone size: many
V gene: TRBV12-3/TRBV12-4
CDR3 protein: CAIRDSQNEQFF
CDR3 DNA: TGTGCCATCCGGGACAGCCAAAATGAGCAGTTCTTC

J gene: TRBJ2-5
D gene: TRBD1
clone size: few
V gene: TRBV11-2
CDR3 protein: CASSDPGTAQETQYF
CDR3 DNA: TGTGCCAGCAGCGACCCTGGGACAGCGCAAGAGACCCAGTACTTC

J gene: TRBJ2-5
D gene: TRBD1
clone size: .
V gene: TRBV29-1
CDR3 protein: CSVLDRGTQETQYF
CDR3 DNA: TGCAGCGTTTTGGACAGGGGGACCCAAGAGACCCAGTACTTC

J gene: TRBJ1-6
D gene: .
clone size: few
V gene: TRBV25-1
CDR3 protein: CASSESALRGSPLHF
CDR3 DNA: TGTGCCAGCAGTGAAAGTGCCCTCAGGGGTTCACCCCTCCACTTT

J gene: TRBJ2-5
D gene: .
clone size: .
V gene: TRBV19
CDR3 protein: CASSVDHAQETQYF
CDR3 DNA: TGTGCCAGTAGTGTAGACCATGCCCAAGAGACCCAGTACTTC

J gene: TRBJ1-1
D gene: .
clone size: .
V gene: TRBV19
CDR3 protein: CASTAGLTNTEAFF
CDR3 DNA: TGTGCCAGTACTGCGGGACTTACGAACACTGAAGCTTTCTTT

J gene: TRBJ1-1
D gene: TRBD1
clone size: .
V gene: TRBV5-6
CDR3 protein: CASSLLQGARIMNTEAFF
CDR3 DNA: TGTGCCAGCAGCTTGCTCCAGGGGGCGAGGATTATGAACACTGAAGCTTTCTTT

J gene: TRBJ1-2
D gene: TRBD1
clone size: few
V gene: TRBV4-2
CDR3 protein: CASSQEGGTESYGYTF
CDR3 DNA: TGTGCCAGCAGCCAAGAAGGAGGGACAGAATCCTATGGCTACACCTTC

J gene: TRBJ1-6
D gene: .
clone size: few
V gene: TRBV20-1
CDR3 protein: CSATDPRDGLFSPLHF
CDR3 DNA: TGCAGTGCCACGGACCCCCGCGACGGCCTTTTTTCACCCCTCCACTTT

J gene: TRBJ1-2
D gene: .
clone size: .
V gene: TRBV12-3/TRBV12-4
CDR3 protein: CASSSSNLYGYTF
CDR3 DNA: TGTGCCAGCAGTTCCTCGAACCTATATGGCTACACCTTC

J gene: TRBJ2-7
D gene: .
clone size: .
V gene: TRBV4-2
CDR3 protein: CASSQAFGDEQYF
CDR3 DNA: TGTGCCAGCAGCCAAGCTTTCGGGGACGAGCAGTACTTC

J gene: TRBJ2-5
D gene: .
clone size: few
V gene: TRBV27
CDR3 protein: CASSPSPGEKETQYF
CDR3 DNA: TGTGCCAGCAGTCCGTCTCCGGGGGAGAAGGAGACCCAGTACTTC

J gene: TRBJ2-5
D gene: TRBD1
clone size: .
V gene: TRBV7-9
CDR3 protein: CASSSPGQGKETQYF
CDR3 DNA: TGTGCCAGCAGCTCCCCCGGACAGGGGAAGGAGACCCAGTACTTC

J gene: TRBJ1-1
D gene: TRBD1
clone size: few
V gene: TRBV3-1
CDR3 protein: CASSPRDRTTEAFF
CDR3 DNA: TGTGCCAGCAGCCCTAGGGACAGGACCACTGAAGCTTTCTTT

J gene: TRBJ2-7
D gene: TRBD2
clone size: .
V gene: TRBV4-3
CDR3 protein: CASSRGLAGDLYEQYF
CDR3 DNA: TGCGCCAGCAGCCGGGGACTAGCGGGAGACCTATACGAGCAGTACTTC